These T cell receptor beta chains were read from a single sample in a study of T cell changes during pregnancy in multiple sclerosis. Assay used: immunoSEQ multiplex PCR; TCRdb lists only in-frame clones, some missing. The sample carries about 40,000 clones, approximately 91% recorded once. Specimen: PBMCs (not recorded whether the cells were cultured). The source of these receptors is a female donor with multiple sclerosis, enrolled in a pregnancy study. The CDR3 runs from the conserved cysteine through the conserved F or W. A D gene is named only where the DNA matches it firmly. Expanded clones get a size class; other rows say once, few or many, or leave the size out.

size: .
D: TRBD1
V: TRBV6-6
length: 16
J: TRBJ2-7
CDR3: CASSRTLTGISYEQYF
DNA: TGTGCCAGCAGTCGTACCCTGACAGGGATCTCCTACGAGCAGTACTTC

size: .
D: .
V: TRBV21-1
length: 14
J: TRBJ2-7
CDR3: CASQTRGHPLQQYF
DNA: TGTGCCAGCCAAACCCGGGGACACCCCCTTCAGCAGTACTTC

size: .
D: .
V: TRBV18
length: 16
J: TRBJ2-2
CDR3: CASSPYSGDNTGELFF
DNA: TGTGCCAGCTCACCCTACTCAGGGGACAACACCGGGGAGCTGTTTTTT

size: .
D: .
V: TRBV4-1
length: 13
J: TRBJ2-1
CDR3: CASSQDGGNEQFF
DNA: TGCGCCAGCAGCCAAGATGGAGGGAATGAGCAGTTCTTC

size: .
D: TRBD1
V: TRBV28
length: 15
J: TRBJ1-1
CDR3: CASSLQGGQFTEAFF
DNA: TGTGCCAGCAGTTTACAGGGGGGGCAGTTCACTGAAGCTTTCTTT

size: once
D: .
V: TRBV5-1
length: 15
J: TRBJ1-4
CDR3: CASSLRLDINEKLFF
DNA: TGCGCCAGCAGCTTGCGATTGGACATAAATGAAAAACTGTTTTTT

size: .
D: TRBD2
V: TRBV5-1
length: 16
J: TRBJ2-1
CDR3: CASSLGSSGIGNEQFF
DNA: TGCGCCAGCAGCTTGGGGTCTAGCGGGATAGGGAATGAGCAGTTCTTC

size: .
D: .
V: TRBV6-6
length: 16
J: TRBJ1-2
CDR3: CASSYTRSKFNYGYTF
DNA: TGTGCCAGCAGTTACACCCGCAGCAAATTTAACTATGGCTACACCTTC

size: .
D: TRBD2
V: TRBV7-9
length: 14
J: TRBJ2-5
CDR3: CASSLGLAEETQYF
DNA: TGTGCCAGCAGCTTAGGGCTAGCGGAAGAGACCCAGTACTTC

size: .
D: .
V: TRBV5-1
length: 11
J: TRBJ2-1
CDR3: CASSLLYEQFF
DNA: TGCGCCAGCAGCTTGTTGTATGAGCAGTTCTTC

size: once
D: .
V: TRBV4-1
length: 14
J: TRBJ1-5
CDR3: CASSQVSGLSAQHF
DNA: TGCGCCAGCAGCCAAGTTTCCGGCCTATCAGCCCAGCATTTT

size: .
D: TRBD2
V: TRBV5-1
length: 16
J: TRBJ2-1
CDR3: CASSVTSGGNYNEQFF
DNA: TGCGCCAGCAGCGTCACTAGCGGCGGCAACTACAATGAGCAGTTCTTC

size: .
D: .
V: TRBV10-3
length: 13
J: TRBJ1-2
CDR3: CAISRDLDYGYTF
DNA: TGTGCCATCAGTCGGGATTTGGACTATGGCTACACCTTC

size: .
D: TRBD2
V: TRBV27
length: 15
J: TRBJ2-5
CDR3: CASSLRLAPRETQYF
DNA: TGTGCCAGCAGTCTTAGACTAGCACCACGGGAGACCCAGTACTTC

size: .
D: TRBD2
V: TRBV6-1
length: 15
J: TRBJ2-3
CDR3: CASSERGLAGITQYF
DNA: TGTGCCAGCAGTGAACGGGGACTAGCGGGAATAACGCAGTATTTT

size: .
D: TRBD2
V: TRBV30
length: 15
J: TRBJ2-1
CDR3: CAWSVLAGIYNEQFF
DNA: TGTGCCTGGAGTGTACTAGCGGGGATCTACAATGAGCAGTTCTTC

size: .
D: .
V: TRBV6-4
length: 15
J: TRBJ2-3
CDR3: CASSEEGGSTDTQYF
DNA: TGTGCCAGCAGTGAAGAGGGCGGGAGCACAGATACGCAGTATTTT

size: .
D: .
V: TRBV18
length: 15
J: TRBJ2-2
CDR3: CASSPYVTGAGELFF
DNA: TGTGCCAGCTCACCGTACGTTACAGGCGCCGGGGAGCTGTTTTTT

size: once
D: .
V: TRBV4-2
length: 16
J: TRBJ1-4
CDR3: CASSQDHRVGEEKLFF
DNA: TGTGCCAGCAGCCAAGATCACAGGGTGGGCGAAGAAAAACTGTTTTTT

size: .
D: .
V: TRBV19
length: 14
J: TRBJ2-6
CDR3: CASRTGPGANVLTF
DNA: TGTGCCAGTAGGACCGGGCCAGGGGCCAACGTCCTGACTTTC

size: .
D: TRBD1
V: TRBV6-5
length: 15
J: TRBJ1-2
CDR3: CASSYAKQGTYGYTF
DNA: TGTGCCAGCAGTTACGCTAAACAGGGGACCTATGGCTACACCTTC

size: .
D: .
V: TRBV7-9
length: 10
J: TRBJ1-1
CDR3: CASSRSEAFF
DNA: TGTGCCAGTAGCCGGTCTGAAGCTTTCTTT

size: .
D: TRBD2
V: TRBV28
length: 16
J: TRBJ2-7
CDR3: CASSDPRGDLGDEQYF
DNA: TGTGCCAGCAGTGATCCCCGGGGGGACCTCGGGGACGAGCAGTACTTC

size: .
D: .
V: TRBV20-1
length: 10
J: TRBJ2-7
CDR3: CSASDYEQYF
DNA: TGCAGTGCTAGTGACTACGAGCAGTACTTC

size: .
D: .
V: TRBV27
length: 16
J: TRBJ2-6
CDR3: CASSTGRLSGANVLTF
DNA: TGTGCCAGCAGTACCGGACGGCTCTCTGGGGCCAACGTCCTGACTTTC

size: few
D: TRBD1
V: TRBV28
length: 14
J: TRBJ1-5
CDR3: CASSLTGLRQPQHF
DNA: TGTGCCAGCAGCCTGACAGGGCTTCGTCAGCCCCAGCATTTT

size: .
D: TRBD2
V: TRBV7-3
length: 15
J: TRBJ2-7
CDR3: CASSFVAGGPYEQYF
DNA: TGTGCCAGCAGCTTCGTAGCGGGAGGGCCTTACGAGCAGTACTTC

size: .
D: .
V: TRBV19
length: 17
J: TRBJ1-5
CDR3: CASSDGQGGSSNQPQHF
DNA: TGTGCCAGTAGTGACGGGCAGGGCGGATCGAGCAATCAGCCCCAGCATTTT

size: .
D: TRBD2
V: TRBV9
length: 17
J: TRBJ2-2
CDR3: CASSVALAAANTGELFF
DNA: TGTGCCAGCAGCGTAGCTCTAGCGGCCGCGAACACCGGGGAGCTGTTTTTT

size: .
D: TRBD1
V: TRBV30
length: 14
J: TRBJ2-7
CDR3: CAWSVQGAGNEQYF
DNA: TGTGCCTGGAGTGTACAGGGGGCGGGAAACGAGCAGTACTTC

size: .
D: .
V: TRBV6-5
length: 12
J: TRBJ2-5
CDR3: CASRYPTGPQYF
DNA: TGTGCCAGCAGATACCCTACCGGTCCCCAGTACTTC

size: .
D: TRBD1
V: TRBV7-9
length: 18
J: TRBJ1-4
CDR3: CASSLAMWDRDTERKLFF
DNA: TGTGCCAGCAGCTTAGCGATGTGGGACAGGGACACTGAGAGGAAACTGTTTTTT

size: .
D: TRBD2
V: TRBV11-2
length: 19
J: TRBJ2-1
CDR3: CASSLSVAGGFSSYNEQFF
DNA: TGTGCCAGCAGCTTATCGGTAGCGGGAGGCTTTAGCTCCTACAATGAGCAGTTCTTC

size: .
D: .
V: TRBV10-3
length: 18
J: TRBJ2-3
CDR3: CAISEPRLGVSSTDTQYF
DNA: TGTGCCATCAGTGAGCCACGACTGGGCGTTTCTAGCACAGATACGCAGTATTTT

size: .
D: TRBD1
V: TRBV7-2
length: 15
J: TRBJ2-1
CDR3: CASSSPTGAYNEQFF
DNA: TGTGCCAGCAGCTCCCCGACAGGGGCCTACAATGAGCAGTTCTTC

size: .
D: .
V: TRBV18
length: 15
J: TRBJ2-7
CDR3: CASSPGEDWSSEQYF
DNA: TGTGCCAGCTCACCAGGCGAGGATTGGTCATCCGAGCAGTACTTC

size: .
D: .
V: TRBV27
length: 13
J: TRBJ1-4
CDR3: CASSSLAGEKLFF
DNA: TGTGCCAGCAGTAGCTTGGCGGGTGAAAAACTGTTTTTT

size: .
D: .
V: TRBV7-2
length: 15
J: TRBJ2-3
CDR3: CASSPGVWLGDTQYF
DNA: TGTGCCAGCAGCCCGGGAGTCTGGTTAGGAGATACGCAGTATTTT

size: .
D: TRBD2
V: TRBV7-9
length: 14
J: TRBJ2-3
CDR3: CASSGSGRIDTQYF
DNA: TGTGCCAGCAGCGGTAGCGGGAGGATAGATACGCAGTATTTT

size: .
D: TRBD2
V: TRBV7-7
length: 15
J: TRBJ2-1
CDR3: CASSPGTTFYNEQFF
DNA: TGTGCTAGCAGCCCCGGGACTACCTTCTACAATGAGCAGTTCTTC